This T cell receptor (beta chain) was obtained from a study of T cell repertoires in cytomegalovirus infection. TCRdb independently ran MiXCR on the reads; one entry per CDR3 protein. Of about 160,000 distinct CDR3 sequences listed, about 20% are singletons. A note on this clonotype: Its specificity is not known.

Regarding the study as a whole: Of the TCR beta families, the public ones yielded a cumulative frequency that identified carriers of CMV plus the relevant HLA. HLA-C-restricted TCR beta clonotypes specific for CMV led the ex vivo response.

V lost 5 bases to trimming and J lost 2 bases, with 12 bases between them. This CDR3 is 14 amino acids long. CDR1 MNHEY and CDR2 SMNVEV come from the germline V gene (reference sequence). This specimen was CD8+ T cells from cultured PBMCs, taken from culture after CMV antigen stimulation. This chain links TRBV27 with TRBJ1-2, with D uncertain. This clonotype originated in a human donor in good health (CMV status not recorded). Some clones in this sample may be carry-over from other donors' samples. CDR3 bases: TGTGCCAGCAGTCCCGGGATCTCGAACTATGGCTACACCTTC. Its translation: CASSPGISNYGYTF.